This record covers a single T cell receptor beta chain. There is no known antigen for this receptor. One base away there is no much larger clone; base qualities are not given. This entry belongs to a study of Ad26.COV2.S vaccination and SARS-CoV-2 variants (dated by TCRdb to 2020 to 2022). Turning to the overall study: Donors in the vaccine arm were drawn from COV1001, a phase I-IIa trial of Ad26.COV2.S in healthy adults that was multicentre, randomized, double-blind and placebo-controlled. Dosing of Ad26.COV2.S was intramuscular, at either 5x10^10 or 1x10^11 viral particles, delivered as one shot or as two shots spaced 56 days apart. Sequencing of the TCRbeta repertoire served to evaluate the specificity and breadth of SARS-CoV-2-reactive T cell receptors following Ad26.COV2.S vaccination. A total of 32 samples were included in the TCR-sequenced set, comprising roughly 19 Ad26.COV2.S vaccine recipients, 5 placebo recipients and 8 SARS-CoV-2 convalescent individuals. Trial participants were randomized into five groups of five, in which low-dose or high-dose Ad26.COV2.S was given once or twice, or placebo was given on both occasions. Investigators did not know the trial group allocation while performing experiments and assessing outcomes. General conclusions and limits of the study: According to the authors, total T cell responses may have been underestimated by the TCR breadth and depth analyses. Higher spike-specific TCR breadth was observed in Ad26.COV2.S recipients than in placebo recipients (P = 0.0014). After vaccination, spike-specific CD8+ and CD4+ T cell responses were reported to show substantial breadth. The study was not powered for comparison of responses between vaccine doses or regimens. Comparable non-spike TCR breadth was observed between vaccine and placebo recipients, consistent with only spike being contained in the vaccine.

TCRbeta CDR3 regions were sequenced with the immunoSEQ Assay. After extraction, genomic DNA underwent amplification by bias-controlled multiplex PCR, followed by high-throughput sequencing. Under the source paper's analysis protocol: Collapsing and filtering of sequences were performed to quantify the absolute abundance of each unique TCRbeta CDR3 region. T cell fraction was estimated by normalizing TCRbeta template counts to usable DNA, with usable DNA measured through amplification of reference genes found in all nucleated cells. Repertoire TCRs were annotated as SARS-CoV-2-specific by exact matching of V gene, CDR3 amino acid sequence and J gene to a known reactive TCR set. The reference SARS-CoV-2 TCR set was derived from MIRA and filtered for enrichment in COVID-19-positive ImmuneCODE repertoires, a step that removed public or cross-reactive TCRs. Using the MIRA antigens, annotated TCRs were further analysed by specific ORF or by position within an ORF. Breadth was defined as the number of annotated unique rearrangements divided by the total number of unique productive rearrangements, and depth was defined as the summed frequency of the annotated unique rearrangements. Two-sided Wilcoxon rank-sum tests were applied when comparing TCR breadth between groups. What TCRdb holds here is the immuneACCESS table cut down to in-frame rearrangements. Part of the clones is not present; checked against another copy, under half of the missing clones reflect an unresolved V gene, and the others are unexplained. The V and J calls and clone size were taken over from that table, and D and trimming were inferred from the DNA. This sample is represented by 380,000 or so clones; about 88% of them were singletons. The ten largest clones capture roughly 6% of the sample.

The treatment or condition label on this specimen signifies: around 19 received Ad26.COV2.S at low or high dose, single or two shots; several received placebo; per-sample allocation not given. For vaccine and placebo recipients, the sequenced repertoires came from samples collected on day 63 after the first injection. Between 29 July and 7 August 2020, Cohort 1b enrolled around 24 adults aged 18-55 years at one site in Boston, USA. As a vaccine, Ad26.COV2.S was a replication-incompetent adenovirus type 26 vector that expressed a prefusion-stabilized SARS-CoV-2 spike protein derived from the original Wuhan strain. This TCR was sampled from a person between 18 and 60 years old who received the Ad26.COV2.S COVID-19 vaccine or a placebo. The starting material was peripheral blood, obtained in a trial of Ad26.COV2.S vaccine versus placebo.

The CDR3 has the sequence CASSIERLAGGDSGANVLTF. The DNA reads TGTGCCAGTAGTATAGAAAGGCTAGCGGGGGGAGACTCTGGGGCCAACGTCCTGACTTTC. The sequence links TRBV19 to TRBJ2-6; 11 junctional bases match TRBD2. The germline V gene (reference sequence) yields LNHDA for CDR1 and SQIVND for CDR2. The V end gives up 0 bases and the J end 0 bases, leaving 7 bases in the junction not matched to a gene. CDR3 length: 20 amino acids, cysteine to phenylalanine. Of all the DNA, just the CDR3 is kept, 60 bases in frame from base 1.